This T cell receptor beta chain came from a study of T cell responses to AZD1222 COVID-19 vaccine. TCRdb's copy holds only in-frame clones and misses some; the assay was immunoSEQ multiplex PCR. The profile shows some 200,000 clones, over 85% of them singletons. V was clipped by 5 bases and J by 15 bases, with 17 bases between them. From germline, CDR1 is SGHTA and CDR2 FQGNSA. This CDR3 has 12 amino acids. Source: peripheral blood, taken 28 days after the second AZD1222 dose. The receptor's source is an adult who received the AZD1222 COVID-19 vaccine. The chain combines TRBV7-2 with TRBJ1-5, with D possibly being TRBD1 (5 bases). CDR3 amino acids: CASSTPAGTLHF. CDR3 coding DNA: TGTGCCAGCAGCACCCCCGCCGGGACGCTGCATTTT.